Listed below are T cell receptor beta chains from one sample, sequenced in a study of blood T cell repertoires in COVID-19. Generated by immunoSEQ multiplex PCR, the TCRdb table keeps only in-frame clones and is missing some. The profile shows 17,000 or so clones, roughly four fifths of them singletons. The sample was peripheral blood. Receptor source: a middle-aged man with active or convalescent COVID-19. Each CDR3 is given with its conserved first and last residue. Fields, in order: J gene, D gene, clone size, V gene, CDR3 DNA, CDR3 protein. D genes are given only for firm matches. Some rows have no size entry. The others give once, few or many, or a class for an expanded clone.

j_call: TRBJ1-1
d_call: NA
clone_size: NA
v_call: TRBV12-3/TRBV12-4
cdr3_nt: TGTGCCAGCAGTTTCCGGGTTCCCACTGAAGCTTTCTTT
cdr3_aa: CASSFRVPTEAFF

j_call: TRBJ1-1
d_call: NA
clone_size: NA
v_call: TRBV29-1
cdr3_nt: TGCAGCGTTACAGAAATGAACACTGAAGCTTTCTTT
cdr3_aa: CSVTEMNTEAFF

j_call: TRBJ1-1
d_call: TRBD1
clone_size: once
v_call: TRBV30
cdr3_nt: TGTGCCTGGAGCAAGGACAGGGAGACTGAAGCTTTCTTT
cdr3_aa: CAWSKDRETEAFF

j_call: TRBJ2-3
d_call: TRBD1
clone_size: NA
v_call: TRBV7-2
cdr3_nt: TGTGCCAGCAGCCAGACAGGGCCAGATACGCAGTATTTT
cdr3_aa: CASSQTGPDTQYF

j_call: TRBJ2-1
d_call: NA
clone_size: NA
v_call: TRBV4-1
cdr3_nt: TGCGCCAGCAGCCAAGACGGGGACAATGAGCAGTTCTTC
cdr3_aa: CASSQDGDNEQFF

j_call: TRBJ1-2
d_call: NA
clone_size: once
v_call: TRBV13
cdr3_nt: TGTGCCAGCAGCCTTATGGGGGGGGGCTATGGCTACACCTTC
cdr3_aa: CASSLMGGGYGYTF

j_call: TRBJ2-7
d_call: TRBD2
clone_size: NA
v_call: TRBV10-3
cdr3_nt: TGTGCCATCGGGGCGGGGGGGCCCTACGAGCAGTACTTC
cdr3_aa: CAIGAGGPYEQYF

j_call: TRBJ2-3
d_call: NA
clone_size: few
v_call: TRBV5-4
cdr3_nt: TGTGCCAGCAGCCTAATGAGAGATACGCAGTATTTT
cdr3_aa: CASSLMRDTQYF

j_call: TRBJ1-4
d_call: NA
clone_size: once
v_call: TRBV2
cdr3_nt: TGTGCCAGCATGGGCCAGGTTAATGAAAAACTGTTTTTT
cdr3_aa: CASMGQVNEKLFF

j_call: TRBJ1-3
d_call: NA
clone_size: NA
v_call: TRBV2
cdr3_nt: TGTGCCAGCAGTGAAAACAGAGCTGGAAACACCATATATTTT
cdr3_aa: CASSENRAGNTIYF

j_call: TRBJ1-2
d_call: TRBD1
clone_size: NA
v_call: TRBV2
cdr3_nt: TGTGCCAGCAGTGACCGGACAGGGCGCTATGGCTACACCTTC
cdr3_aa: CASSDRTGRYGYTF

j_call: TRBJ1-2
d_call: TRBD1
clone_size: few
v_call: TRBV27
cdr3_nt: TGTGCCAGCAGCAACGATCCACGGGACAGGGGGGCTTATGGCTACACCTTC
cdr3_aa: CASSNDPRDRGAYGYTF

j_call: TRBJ2-3
d_call: TRBD2
clone_size: NA
v_call: TRBV9
cdr3_nt: TGTGCCAGCAGCGCGGGGACTAGCGGGTCACAGGATACGCAGTATTTT
cdr3_aa: CASSAGTSGSQDTQYF

j_call: TRBJ1-6
d_call: NA
clone_size: NA
v_call: TRBV2
cdr3_nt: TGTGCCAGCAGTGACAACAGGGAAAATTCACCCCTCCACTTT
cdr3_aa: CASSDNRENSPLHF

j_call: TRBJ1-1
d_call: NA
clone_size: NA
v_call: TRBV18
cdr3_nt: TGTGCCAGCTCACCGGCGACAGCGAGTGTGGGGACTGAAGCTTTCTTT
cdr3_aa: CASSPATASVGTEAFF

j_call: TRBJ2-7
d_call: NA
clone_size: few
v_call: TRBV6-2/TRBV6-3
cdr3_nt: TGTGCCAGCAGTTATTGGGGGGACTCCCACTACGAGCAGTACTTC
cdr3_aa: CASSYWGDSHYEQYF

j_call: TRBJ2-6
d_call: NA
clone_size: once
v_call: TRBV10-3
cdr3_nt: TGTGCCATCAGTGACAGGGGAAGGACGATCGCTGGGGCCAACGTCCTGACTTTC
cdr3_aa: CAISDRGRTIAGANVLTF

j_call: TRBJ1-2
d_call: NA
clone_size: NA
v_call: TRBV18
cdr3_nt: TGTGCCAGCTCCCTTCAAGAGGGCCGATCGAATGGCTACACCTTC
cdr3_aa: CASSLQEGRSNGYTF

j_call: TRBJ1-5
d_call: NA
clone_size: NA
v_call: TRBV5-6
cdr3_nt: TGTGCCAGCAGCTTGGGCGACTCTGGGTATCAGCCCCAGCATTTT
cdr3_aa: CASSLGDSGYQPQHF

j_call: TRBJ2-7
d_call: TRBD2
clone_size: once
v_call: TRBV7-9
cdr3_nt: TGTGCCAGCAGCTTAGCCCTAGCGGGGGGCCACTACGAGCAGTACTTC
cdr3_aa: CASSLALAGGHYEQYF

j_call: TRBJ1-6
d_call: NA
clone_size: NA
v_call: TRBV11-2
cdr3_nt: TGTGCCAGCAGCTTAGTATCTACAGGTAGCTATAATTCACCCCTCCACTTT
cdr3_aa: CASSLVSTGSYNSPLHF

j_call: TRBJ1-1
d_call: NA
clone_size: NA
v_call: TRBV5-1
cdr3_nt: TGCGCCAGCAGCCGGGGAGGAATGAACACTGAAGCTTTCTTT
cdr3_aa: CASSRGGMNTEAFF

j_call: TRBJ1-1
d_call: NA
clone_size: once
v_call: TRBV7-9
cdr3_nt: TGTGCCAGCAGCTTAGGCACAGGGACTGAAGCTTTCTTT
cdr3_aa: CASSLGTGTEAFF

j_call: TRBJ2-1
d_call: TRBD1
clone_size: NA
v_call: TRBV18
cdr3_nt: TGTGCCAGCTCACCACCGGTTCACGGGACAGGGGGTATCGGTGAGCAGTTCTTC
cdr3_aa: CASSPPVHGTGGIGEQFF

j_call: TRBJ2-1
d_call: NA
clone_size: NA
v_call: TRBV5-1
cdr3_nt: TGCGCCAGCAGCCTGGGACTGCTCAATGAGCAGTTCTTC
cdr3_aa: CASSLGLLNEQFF

j_call: TRBJ1-2
d_call: TRBD1
clone_size: NA
v_call: TRBV3-1/TRBV3-2
cdr3_nt: TGTGCCAGCAGCCCTAGAAACAGGGGGGACTATGGCTACACCTTC
cdr3_aa: CASSPRNRGDYGYTF

j_call: TRBJ1-1
d_call: NA
clone_size: NA
v_call: TRBV6-6
cdr3_nt: TGTGCCAGCAGTTACTCCGGGGGTGGCTCTGAAGCTTTCTTT
cdr3_aa: CASSYSGGGSEAFF

j_call: TRBJ1-1
d_call: TRBD1
clone_size: NA
v_call: TRBV2
cdr3_nt: TGTGCCAGCAGGGGACAGGTGAACACTGAAGCTTTCTTT
cdr3_aa: CASRGQVNTEAFF

j_call: TRBJ2-3
d_call: TRBD1
clone_size: NA
v_call: TRBV11-3
cdr3_nt: TGTGCCAGCAGCCTCGAGGGGGCTGATACGCAGTATTTT
cdr3_aa: CASSLEGADTQYF

j_call: TRBJ2-1
d_call: NA
clone_size: NA
v_call: TRBV24-1
cdr3_nt: TGTGCCACCAGTGAGGGACAAAGCAATGAGCAGTTCTTC
cdr3_aa: CATSEGQSNEQFF

j_call: TRBJ2-1
d_call: NA
clone_size: few
v_call: TRBV9
cdr3_nt: TGTGCCAGCAGCCCTACCACCGGGACTCACGATGAGCAGTTCTTC
cdr3_aa: CASSPTTGTHDEQFF

j_call: TRBJ1-2
d_call: NA
clone_size: NA
v_call: TRBV4-1
cdr3_nt: TGCGCCAGCAGCCAAGTGCAAACAGGGCTCTATGGCTACACCTTC
cdr3_aa: CASSQVQTGLYGYTF

j_call: TRBJ1-3
d_call: NA
clone_size: NA
v_call: TRBV3-1/TRBV3-2
cdr3_nt: TGTGCCAGCAGCCTGACCACAGGGTCAGGAAACACCATATATTTT
cdr3_aa: CASSLTTGSGNTIYF

j_call: TRBJ2-5
d_call: NA
clone_size: NA
v_call: TRBV2
cdr3_nt: TGTGCCAGCAGTGCCACAGGGAGAGGAGAGACCCAGTACTTC
cdr3_aa: CASSATGRGETQYF

j_call: TRBJ2-7
d_call: TRBD1
clone_size: NA
v_call: TRBV7-6
cdr3_nt: TGTGCCAGCAGCTTTAGACAGGGGGCATCCTACGAGCAGTACTTC
cdr3_aa: CASSFRQGASYEQYF

j_call: TRBJ1-2
d_call: TRBD1
clone_size: NA
v_call: TRBV7-2
cdr3_nt: TGTGCCAGCAGCTTAGGACCACAGGGGGTTCATGGCTACACCTTC
cdr3_aa: CASSLGPQGVHGYTF

j_call: TRBJ1-1
d_call: NA
clone_size: NA
v_call: TRBV7-9
cdr3_nt: TGTGCCAGCGGGCAGGCCTTGAACACTGAAGCTTTCTTT
cdr3_aa: CASGQALNTEAFF

j_call: TRBJ1-4
d_call: TRBD1
clone_size: medium-sized
v_call: TRBV27
cdr3_nt: TGTGCCAGCAGTGACAGGGCGCATAATGAAAAACTGTTTTTT
cdr3_aa: CASSDRAHNEKLFF

j_call: TRBJ2-7
d_call: TRBD2
clone_size: NA
v_call: TRBV9
cdr3_nt: TGTGCCAGCAGCGTAAACGGACTAGCCCCCTACGAGCAGTACTTC
cdr3_aa: CASSVNGLAPYEQYF

j_call: TRBJ1-1
d_call: NA
clone_size: NA
v_call: TRBV6-2/TRBV6-3
cdr3_nt: TGTGCCAGCAGTTACTCCCCCGGATTTAGAGGGAACACTGAAGCTTTCTTT
cdr3_aa: CASSYSPGFRGNTEAFF

j_call: TRBJ1-2
d_call: TRBD1
clone_size: NA
v_call: TRBV3-1/TRBV3-2
cdr3_nt: TGTGCCAGCAACCAGGGGGGGGCCCAAATCTATGGCTACACCTTC
cdr3_aa: CASNQGGAQIYGYTF

j_call: TRBJ1-1
d_call: TRBD1
clone_size: once
v_call: TRBV27
cdr3_nt: TGTGCCACCAAGTGGGACAGCCGGAACACTGAAGCTTTCTTT
cdr3_aa: CATKWDSRNTEAFF

j_call: TRBJ1-6
d_call: TRBD1
clone_size: NA
v_call: TRBV7-2
cdr3_nt: TGTGCCAGCAGCTTACCGGGACAGGGGGATTCACCCCTCCACTTT
cdr3_aa: CASSLPGQGDSPLHF

j_call: TRBJ1-6
d_call: NA
clone_size: NA
v_call: TRBV4-2
cdr3_nt: TGTGCCAGCAGCCAAGATTGGAGGTACAGGGTTCATTCACCCCTCCACTTT
cdr3_aa: CASSQDWRYRVHSPLHF

j_call: TRBJ2-5
d_call: TRBD1
clone_size: NA
v_call: TRBV7-2
cdr3_nt: TGTGCCAGCAGCTCTACAGGGGTCCTCCAAGAGACCCAGTACTTC
cdr3_aa: CASSSTGVLQETQYF

j_call: TRBJ2-3
d_call: NA
clone_size: NA
v_call: TRBV5-4
cdr3_nt: TGTGCCAGCAGTTCCCAGGACGGGGCAGATACGCAGTATTTT
cdr3_aa: CASSSQDGADTQYF

j_call: TRBJ2-1
d_call: TRBD2
clone_size: few
v_call: TRBV11-2
cdr3_nt: TGTGCCAGCAGCCGAGAGATGCTAGCGGGGCAGTTCTTC
cdr3_aa: CASSREMLAGQFF

j_call: TRBJ1-5
d_call: NA
clone_size: few
v_call: TRBV11-3
cdr3_nt: TGTGCCAGCAGCTTAAGGTCAGATCGGGTGTTTGGTTATAGCAATCAGCCCCAGCATTTT
cdr3_aa: CASSLRSDRVFGYSNQPQHF

j_call: TRBJ1-2
d_call: TRBD1
clone_size: NA
v_call: TRBV5-4
cdr3_nt: TGTGCCAGCAGAGCTAGCCGAAGGGACAGGGGGCATGGCTATGGCTACACTTTC
cdr3_aa: CASRASRRDRGHGYGYTF

j_call: TRBJ1-2
d_call: NA
clone_size: few
v_call: TRBV25-1
cdr3_nt: TGTGCCAGCAGCACACAGCTTCAGGTTTATGGCTACACCTTC
cdr3_aa: CASSTQLQVYGYTF

j_call: TRBJ1-2
d_call: NA
clone_size: NA
v_call: TRBV2
cdr3_nt: TGTGCCAGCAGTGGGGGATGGCAGGGAATTGGCTACACCTTC
cdr3_aa: CASSGGWQGIGYTF